The clone carrying this TCR beta chain occurred a few times. Its antigen is still unknown. The CDR3 totals 13 residues. Trimming stripped 3 bases from V and 6 bases from J, with 11 bases between. Looked up from germline, CDR1 is MDHEN and CDR2 is SYDVKM. This sample is drawn from a study of T cell repertoires in cytomegalovirus infection. TCRdb passed the reads through MiXCR, listing each CDR3 protein once. The table lists about half a million distinct CDR3 sequences, about 33% of them singletons, with 17% in the top ten. The chain has TRBV28 and TRBJ1-2, with D possibly being TRBD1 (6 bases). The TCR originated in a human donor in good health (CMV status not recorded). Some clones in this sample may be carry-over from other donors' samples. Sample: cultured PBMCs, taken from culture after CMV antigen stimulation. Here the CDR3 DNA reads TGTGCCAGCAGTTTTGAGCAGGGGCATGGCTACACCTTC. Residues: CASSFEQGHGYTF.